These 30 T cell receptor beta chains originate from one sample sequenced in a study of OX40 agonist ivuxolimab in advanced cancers. Measured with immunoSEQ multiplex PCR; TCRdb has only the in-frame clones, and not every one. The data show 65,000 to 95,000 clones, roughly 83% seen once. The sequences come from CD4+ or CD8+ T cells sorted from blood, collected in a trial of the OX40 agonist ivuxolimab. The receptor set was obtained from an adult with an advanced solid tumor such as melanoma, head and neck, liver or kidney cancer.

The CDR3, as DNA: TGTGCCAGCACACTCGATATAGGACGGAATACAGATACGCAGTATTTT. It is translated as CASTLDIGRNTDTQYF. The chain recombines TRBV5-6 with TRBJ2-3; D gene uncertain. This CDR3 comprises 16 residues. V dropped 6 bases and J dropped 3 bases, with 20 bases sitting between them. Per germline, CDR1 SGHDT and CDR2 YYEEEE.

This CDR3 reads CASSYEDTEAFF. Written as DNA, the CDR3 is TGTGCCAGCAGTTACGAGGACACTGAAGCTTTCTTT. The chain carries TRBV6-6 and TRBJ1-1; no definite D call. The CDR3 length is 12 residues. The V gene's germline CDR1 is MNHNY and CDR2 SVGAGI (reference sequence). V was clipped by 2 bases and J by 3 bases, with 4 bases between them.

V usage is TRBV25-1 and J usage is TRBJ2-5; 7 nucleotides match TRBD1. The junction had 3 bases not matched to a gene; V was cut back by 2 bases and J by 3 bases. This CDR3 is 14 amino acids long. Germline CDR1 MGHDK, CDR2 SYGVNS. DNA of the CDR3: TGTGCCAGCAGTGAAGGGACAGCCAAAGAGACCCAGTACTTC. Protein sequence: CASSEGTAKETQYF.

As for this clone: A junction end diverges from the germline sequence, so it may reflect a read error. This chain uses TRBV6-1 with TRBJ1-5; no firm D call. The CDR3 loop spans 13 amino acids. Germline CDR1 is MNHNS and CDR2 is SASEGT. For the CDR3, the DNA is TGTGTCAGCACCCTAGAGTTCAATCAGCCCCAGCATTTT. It encodes CVSTLEFNQPQHF.

V is TRBV10-3 and J is TRBJ1-1; D is undetermined. CDR3 length: 13 amino acids. V was trimmed by 5 bases and J by 0 bases, leaving 7 bases between them. CDR1 and CDR2 from the germline V gene are ENHRY and SYGVKD. The CDR3 nucleotides are TGTGCCATCAGTACGTTAATGAACACTGAAGCTTTCTTT. Its translation is CAISTLMNTEAFF.

V and J are TRBV11-3 and TRBJ2-1; 10 positions agree with TRBD1. CDR3 length: 15 residues. Germline V gives CDR1 SGHNT, CDR2 YENEEA. Trimming took 8 bases from V and 5 from J; bases not matched to a gene: 9. The CDR3 DNA sequence: TGTGCCAGCCGCGAATGGGACAGGGGAAACAATGAGCAGTTCTTC. As protein: CASREWDRGNNEQFF.

The J gene is TRBJ2-5, the V gene TRBV11-2, with unresolved D. The CDR3 sequence is 15 residues long. Germline V gene lookup returns CDR1 SGHAT and CDR2 FQNNGV. V shed 2 bases and J shed 3 bases, with 13 bases lying between them. This chain's CDR3 is CASSLTSTVEETQYF. CDR3 nucleotides: TGTGCCAGCAGCTTAACGTCGACGGTTGAAGAGACCCAGTACTTC.

J is TRBJ2-1 and V is TRBV13; 12 bases agree with TRBD2. After removal of 5 bases from V and 4 bases from J, the junction contained 15 bases not matched to a gene. CDR3 length equals 19 residues. CDR1 is PRHDT, CDR2 FYEKMQ, per germline (reference sequence). As DNA, the CDR3 is TGTGCCAGCAGCCTCGGGACTAGCGGGTCCCTAGATGGTTACAATGAGCAGTTCTTC. Its translation: CASSLGTSGSLDGYNEQFF.

The chain joins TRBV9 to TRBJ2-2; D not resolved. Germline V lookup: CDR1 SGDLS, CDR2 YYNGEE. The CDR3 extends over 17 amino acids. Trimming took 0 bases from V and 1 from J, leaving 13 bases between them. CDR3 residues: CASSVEVAGKNTGELFF. The CDR3, as DNA: TGTGCCAGCAGCGTAGAAGTCGCCGGCAAGAACACCGGGGAGCTGTTTTTT. The variable domain in full, with the rest retrieved from reference TRBV9 and TRBJ2-2, is DSGVTQTPKHLITATGQRVTLRCSPRSGDLSVYWYQQSLDQGLQFLIQYYNGEERAKGNILERFSAQQFPDLHSELNLSSLELGDSALYFCASSVEVAGKNTGELFFGEGSRLTVL.

The V gene is TRBV7-9, the J gene TRBJ2-5, with D unresolved. This CDR3 has 13 amino acids. From germline, CDR1 is SEHNR and CDR2 FQNEAQ (reference sequence). V was trimmed by 1 base and J by 5 bases, leaving 8 bases between them. The CDR3 spells CASSLGIEETQYF. Written as DNA, the CDR3 is TGTGCCAGCAGCTTAGGGATTGAGGAGACCCAGTACTTC. The full variable domain, its missing parts supplied by reference TRBV7-9 and TRBJ2-5, is DTGVSQNPRHKITKRGQNVTFRCDPISEHNRLYWYRQTLGQGPEFLTYFQNEAQLEKSRLLSDRFSAERPKGSFSTLEIQRTEQGDSAMYLCASSLGIEETQYFGPGTRLLVL.

The V gene is TRBV6-5, the J gene TRBJ2-5; a possible D gene is TRBD1 (6 bases). The J call may be in error: the DNA end matches TRBJ2-7 better. This CDR3 is 14 amino acids long. The germline V gene has CDR1 MNHEY and CDR2 SVGAGI. The CDR3 reads CASTFDRLSYEQYF. CDR3 nucleotide sequence: TGTGCCAGCACCTTTGACAGGCTTTCCTACGAGCAGTACTTC.

The V gene is TRBV27, the J gene TRBJ1-1; D gene ambiguous. V lost 6 bases, J lost 6 bases, and 20 bases lay in between. The germline V gene encodes CDR1 MNHEY and CDR2 SMNVEV (reference sequence). The CDR3 extends over 15 amino acids. This chain's CDR3 is CASSPNPREKAEAFF. CDR3 bases: TGTGCCAGCAGCCCTAACCCGAGGGAAAAAGCTGAAGCTTTCTTT.

The chain has TRBV11-2 and TRBJ2-7, with D uncertain. V was pared by 3 bases and J by 5 bases, with 14 bases between. Germline assignment: CDR1 SGHAT and CDR2 FQNNGV. The CDR3 length is 14 residues. The chain's CDR3 is CASSLILGLDEQYF. The CDR3 region has the DNA TGTGCCAGCAGCTTGATTCTCGGCTTAGACGAGCAGTACTTC.

This rearrangement joins TRBV6-5 to TRBJ1-6; no reliable D call. Trimming pared 0 bases from V and 10 bases from J, leaving 13 bases between. The CDR3 loop spans 15 amino acids. The germline V gene encodes CDR1 MNHEY and CDR2 SVGAGI. The CDR3 spells CASSYSAYQGSPLHF. CDR3 bases: TGTGCCAGCAGTTACTCGGCCTATCAAGGGTCACCCCTCCACTTT.

The rearrangement joins TRBV19 to TRBJ1-5; D gene uncertain. The CDR3 totals 12 residues. Germline V gene data show CDR1 as LNHDA and CDR2 as SQIVND (reference sequence). V shed 5 bases and J shed 3 bases, with 5 bases lying between them. As DNA, the CDR3 is TGTGCCAGTAGTGATGACAATCAGCCCCAGCATTTT. Its protein is CASSDDNQPQHF.

This chain uses TRBV19 with TRBJ1-1; perhaps TRBD1 as D (5 bases). Germline values: CDR1 LNHDA, CDR2 SQIVND (reference sequence). The germline V and J ends were trimmed by 10 bases and 0 bases, with 12 bases remaining between them. This CDR3 region has 13 residues. CDR3 protein: CATKDNMNTEAFF. CDR3 nucleotide sequence: TGTGCCACCAAGGACAACATGAACACTGAAGCTTTCTTT.

This clone was seen just once. The J gene is TRBJ1-2, the V gene TRBV19, with D maybe TRBD1 (5 bases). The ends were cut back, 3 bases at V and 6 bases at J, with 8 bases in the middle. The CDR3 covers 12 residues. CDR1 and CDR2 from the germline V gene are LNHDA and SQIVND (reference sequence). The CDR3 protein is CASSMWGNGYTF. The CDR3, as DNA: TGTGCCAGTAGTATGTGGGGCAATGGCTACACCTTC.

The chain combines TRBV11-3 with TRBJ2-1, with 8 bases matching TRBD2. The CDR3 spans 15 residues. The germline CDR1 and CDR2 sequences are SGHNT and YENEEA. Trimming at V came to 1 base and at J to 8 bases, leaving 7 bases not matched to a gene. For the CDR3, the DNA is TGTGCCAGCAGCTTAGGCGGGAGGCGGATAGATGAGCAGTTCTTC. It is translated as CASSLGGRRIDEQFF. The full variable domain, completed using reference TRBV11-3 and TRBJ2-1, is EAGVVQSPRYKIIEKKQPVAFWCNPISGHNTLYWYLQNLGQGPELLIRYENEEAVDDSQLPKDRFSAERLKGVDSTLKIQPAELGDSAVYLCASSLGGRRIDEQFFGPGTRLTVL.

This chain's CDR3 is CASSRGQDTDTQYF. The CDR3 DNA sequence: TGCGCCAGCAGCCGAGGACAAGACACAGATACGCAGTATTTT. This chain links TRBV5-1 with TRBJ2-3, with D perhaps matching TRBD1 (5 bases). V lost 4 bases and J lost 2, with 11 bases in between. This CDR3 contains 14 residues. Germline CDR1 SGHRS, CDR2 YFSETQ.

The J gene is TRBJ1-6, the V gene TRBV2; tentative D call: TRBD1 (5 bases). CDR3 length: 15 residues. Germline values: CDR1 SNHLY, CDR2 FYNNEI. Trimming removed 6 bases at V and 9 bases at J, with 18 bases between. CDR3 protein: CASRIRDGSSSPLHF. The DNA for the CDR3 is TGTGCCAGCAGGATCCGGGACGGGAGTAGTTCACCCCTCCACTTT.

The chain is built from TRBV6-1 and TRBJ1-1, with D unresolved. The length of the CDR3 is 13 residues. The V end lost 8 bases, the J end lost 0 bases, and 10 bases lay between the germline ends. From germline, CDR1 is MNHNS and CDR2 SASEGT. The CDR3 protein is CASLPKMNTEAFF. CDR3 coding DNA: TGTGCCAGCTTACCGAAAATGAACACTGAAGCTTTCTTT.

The J gene is TRBJ2-3, the V gene TRBV6-1; tentative D call: TRBD2 (7 bases). Trimming removed 3 bases from V and 4 bases from J, with 11 bases in between. Germline V gene lookup returns CDR1 MNHNS and CDR2 SASEGT. CDR3 length: 14 residues. CDR3 nucleotide sequence: TGTGCCAGCAGTGAGGGGGAGGGGGCAGATACGCAGTATTTT. Encoded protein: CASSEGEGADTQYF.

The genes are TRBV5-1 and TRBJ2-7; 7 bases agree with TRBD2. This CDR3 spans 14 amino acids. V shed 3 bases, J shed 7 bases, and the junction held 10 bases outside the gene matches. In germline, CDR1 is SGHRS, CDR2 YFSETQ. The CDR3 DNA reads as TGCGCCAGCAGCTCCTCAGGGAGGGCCGGTGAGCAGTACTTC. Its translation: CASSSSGRAGEQYF.

The chain uses TRBV7-9 and TRBJ1-2; 8 bases are a match to TRBD1. Germline CDR1 is SEHNR and CDR2 is FQNEAQ (reference sequence). V shed 5 bases and J 8 bases; nucleotides not matched to a gene: 7. The CDR3 has 13 amino acids. CDR3 amino acids: CASSHDRGSGYTF. Here the CDR3 DNA reads TGTGCCAGCAGCCACGACAGGGGAAGCGGCTACACCTTC. Combining the CDR3 with reference TRBV7-9 and TRBJ1-2 gives the whole variable domain DTGVSQNPRHKITKRGQNVTFRCDPISEHNRLYWYRQTLGQGPEFLTYFQNEAQLEKSRLLSDRFSAERPKGSFSTLEIQRTEQGDSAMYLCASSHDRGSGYTFGSGTRLTVV.

The V gene is TRBV4-3, the J gene TRBJ2-3; 11 nucleotides align to TRBD2. The CDR3 extends over 16 amino acids. Germline loops: CDR1 LGHNA, CDR2 YSLEER. V dropped 4 bases and J dropped 5; count of bases not matched to a gene: 8. CDR3 in DNA: TGCGCCAGCAGCCGCGAGGGGACTAGCGGCATAGATACGCAGTATTTT. Translated: CASSREGTSGIDTQYF.

A word on this clone: The sample carries other DNA sequences with the same CDR3. The genes are TRBV7-2 and TRBJ2-5, with D hard to call. V lost 1 base, J lost 4 bases, and 7 bases lay in between. CDR3 length: 13 residues. CDR1 is SGHTA, CDR2 FQGNSA, per germline. The CDR3 is CASSLEGGETQYF. The CDR3 DNA sequence: TGTGCCAGCAGCTTAGAAGGCGGAGAGACCCAGTACTTC.

In its sample, this clone was seen once. The chain links TRBV18 to TRBJ1-1; the match to TRBD1 covers 7 bases. V lost 2 bases to trimming and J lost 8 bases; unmatched junction nucleotides: 14. CDR3 length: 16 amino acids. Germline V gives CDR1 KGHSH, CDR2 LQKENI. The CDR3, as DNA: TGTGCCAGCTCACCAGGCGTAGGGAAGGGGGCGTCCGAAGCTTTCTTT. This codes for CASSPGVGKGASEAFF. Together with reference TRBV18 and TRBJ1-1, the CDR3 gives the full variable domain: NAGVMQNPRHLVRRRGQEARLRCSPMKGHSHVYWYRQLPEEGLKFMVYLQKENIIDESGMPKERFSAEFPKEGPSILRIQQVVRGDSAAYFCASSPGVGKGASEAFFGQGTRLTVV.

Only one count was recorded for this clone. The V gene is TRBV10-2, the J gene TRBJ2-5; D is uncertain. The last part of the DNA fits TRBJ2-7 better; the J call may be wrong. CDR1 and CDR2 from the germline V gene are WSHSY and SAAADI. The CDR3 has 12 residues. CDR3 coding DNA: TGCGCCAGCAGTGAGGGGTGGTACGAGCAGTACTTC. The encoded protein is CASSEGWYEQYF.

This chain joins TRBV5-1 and TRBJ2-7; a possible D gene is TRBD1 (6 bases). The germline V gene encodes CDR1 SGHRS and CDR2 YFSETQ. V lost 0 bases, J lost 3 bases, and 10 bases lay in between. CDR3 length equals 14 residues. The CDR3 DNA is TGCGCCAGCAGCTTGGAGACAGGCAGCTACGAGCAGTACTTC. Residues: CASSLETGSYEQYF.

This chain links TRBV6-5 with TRBJ2-1, with a tentative D call TRBD2 (5 bases). This CDR3 has 15 residues. Trimming pared 4 bases from V and 1 base from J, leaving 11 bases between. In germline, CDR1 is MNHEY, CDR2 SVGAGI. CDR3 bases: TGTGCCAGCAGTTCCCCCCGGGGATCCTACAATGAGCAGTTCTTC. It codes for CASSSPRGSYNEQFF.